The 30 T cell receptor beta chains below all came from one sample that was sequenced in a study of blood T cell repertoires in COVID-19. The assay was immunoSEQ multiplex PCR, and TCRdb's table has in-frame clones only and misses some. This repertoire shows tens of thousands of clones, about 80% found once; its top ten account for roughly 10%. The sample comprised peripheral blood. The receptors come from a man aged 45-65 years with COVID-19, enrolled during active disease.

The chain combines TRBV2 with TRBJ2-1; 8 positions match TRBD1. Germline loops: CDR1 SNHLY, CDR2 FYNNEI. CDR3 length: 17 amino acids. Trimming removed 4 bases from V and 3 bases from J; junction bases left unmatched: 11. The CDR3 DNA reads as TGTGCCAGCAGTGGAGAAATCGACAGGGGCGTCTACAATGAGCAGTTCTTC. Protein: CASSGEIDRGVYNEQFF.

Of note for this clone: Compared with germline, one end of the junction differs, possibly owing to a read error. The V and J genes are TRBV6-6 and TRBJ1-5; D unclear. CDR3 length: 12 amino acids. Germline values: CDR1 MNHNY, CDR2 SVGAGI (reference sequence). The DNA for the CDR3 is TGTGCCAGCACCTCACCGGGAGATCCTAGTTCATTT. Protein: CASTSPGDPSSF.

This clone has a count of ten or more. The gene calls are TRBV18 and TRBJ2-2; 8 bases are shared with TRBD2. The CDR3 sequence is 16 residues long. Germline loops: CDR1 KGHSH, CDR2 LQKENI. Trimming at V came to 0 bases and at J to 5 bases, leaving 5 bases not matched to a gene. CDR3: CASSPPGSSGTGELFF. The CDR3 DNA reads TGTGCCAGCTCACCACCGGGTTCTAGCGGGACCGGGGAGCTGTTTTTT.

The chain recombines TRBV5-5 with TRBJ2-5; 7 nucleotides agree with TRBD2. This CDR3 spans 15 amino acids. Germline trimming cut 2 bases from V and 4 bases from J; bases unmatched to any gene: 8. Germline CDR1 reads SGHKS; CDR2 reads YYEKEE (reference sequence). The CDR3, as DNA: TGTGCCAGCAGCTTCCCTCAGCGGGGCGGAGAGACCCAGTACTTC. This encodes CASSFPQRGGETQYF.

The chain uses TRBV7-9 and TRBJ2-1; 7 positions agree with TRBD2. CDR1 and CDR2 from the germline V gene are SEHNR and FQNEAQ (reference sequence). Trimming at V came to 3 bases and at J to 15 bases, leaving 8 bases not matched to a gene. The CDR3 consists of 12 residues. The CDR3 DNA reads TGTGCCAGCAGCTTTAATGCGGGAGCTTCGTTCTTC. Translation: CASSFNAGASFF.

The chain has TRBV3-1 (or the pseudogene TRBV3-2) and TRBJ2-4; 10 nucleotides agree with TRBD2. This CDR3 comprises 15 residues. Germline-derived CDR1 and CDR2 are LGHDT and YNNKEL (reference sequence). J was trimmed by 6 bases and V by 2 bases; bases with no gene match: 4. In DNA form, the CDR3 reads TGTGCCAGCAGCCAACTAGCGGGAGTTACAAACATTCAGTACTTC. Its translation is CASSQLAGVTNIQYF.

V and J are TRBV24-1 and TRBJ2-3; TRBD1 matches at 8 bases. Trimming cost V 0 bases and J 6 bases; bases outside gene matches: 4. The CDR3 has 15 residues. Germline CDR1 is KGHDR and CDR2 is SFDVKD. This chain's CDR3 is CATSDLKAGGDTQYF. CDR3 DNA sequence: TGTGCCACCAGTGATTTGAAGGCAGGGGGCGATACGCAGTATTTT.

The CDR3 DNA sequence: TGTGCCAGCAGCCAAGCCACAGGGGGTACTCGGGTCACCGGGGAGCTGTTTTTT. This codes for CASSQATGGTRVTGELFF. This sequence joins TRBV14 and TRBJ2-2; TRBD1 aligns across 8 bases. V shed 1 base and J 4 bases; nucleotides not matched to a gene: 11. CDR3 length equals 18 residues. CDR1 and CDR2 (germline): SGHDN, FVKESK.

The rearrangement uses TRBV5-1 and TRBJ1-4; a weak D match, TRBD1 (5 bases). Per the germline V gene, CDR1 is SGHRS and CDR2 is YFSETQ. V shed 5 bases and J shed 10 bases, with 15 bases lying between them. The CDR3 spans 13 residues. CDR3 residues: CASRGGELGKLFF. In DNA, the CDR3 is TGCGCCAGCAGGGGGGGGGAACTCGGAAAACTGTTTTTT.

This clone appeared once. CDR3 region: CASSYGLRATNEKLFF. The CDR3 region has the DNA TGTGCCAGCAGTTACGGGTTGCGGGCTACTAATGAAAAACTGTTTTTT. The V call is TRBV6-5, the J call TRBJ1-4; D unresolved. Trimming shortened V by 2 bases and J by 2 bases, and 12 bases separated the two germline ends. The CDR3 spans 16 residues. CDR1 MNHEY and CDR2 SVGAGI come from the germline V gene.

This clone occurred once. The chain carries TRBV7-2 and TRBJ2-6; TRBD1 aligns across 9 bases. The V and J ends lost 4 bases and 2 bases, in that order; junction bases with no gene match: 6. Germline-derived CDR1 and CDR2 are SGHTA and FQGNSA. This CDR3 has 17 amino acids. CDR3 coding DNA: TGTGCCAGCAGCTACGTAACAGGGGGCACTGGGGCCAACGTCCTGACTTTC. It specifies CASSYVTGGTGANVLTF.

The chain carries TRBV7-3 and TRBJ2-7; 11 nucleotides line up with TRBD2. The CDR3 has 15 residues. Per germline, CDR1 SGHTA and CDR2 FQGTGA. Trimming cost V 3 bases and J 6 bases; bases outside gene matches: 7. This CDR3 is CASSLYPTSGGEQYF. In nucleotides, the CDR3 is TGTGCCAGCAGCTTGTATCCCACTAGCGGGGGCGAGCAGTACTTC.

This chain links TRBV19 with TRBJ1-1; D might be TRBD1 (6 bases). This CDR3 spans 13 amino acids. V lost 10 bases and J lost 5, with 17 bases in between. Germline V gene lookup returns CDR1 LNHDA and CDR2 SQIVND (reference sequence). This CDR3 is CATARQGWTEAFF. The DNA of the CDR3 is TGTGCCACCGCTCGCCAGGGGTGGACTGAAGCTTTCTTT.

Only a few counts were recorded for this clone. This chain uses TRBV7-2 with TRBJ2-5, with 9 bases matching TRBD2. CDR3 length: 15 amino acids. The J segment lost 5 bases and the V segment lost 4 bases, leaving 8 bases of the junction unmatched. The V gene's germline CDR1 is SGHTA and CDR2 FQGNSA. In nucleotides, the CDR3 is TGTGCCAGCAGCTCCCAGGGGACTAGCCGGGAGACCCAGTACTTC. It encodes CASSSQGTSRETQYF.

The chain links TRBV6-7 to TRBJ1-2; weak D call: TRBD1 (5 bases). TRBV6-7 belongs to the ORF category, with a function that is uncertain. Trimming removed 2 bases from V and 6 bases from J, with 13 bases in between. The CDR3 has 14 amino acids. The CDR3 reads CASSYGGEGDGYTF. CDR3 DNA sequence: TGTGCCAGCAGTTACGGAGGGGAGGGAGATGGCTACACCTTC.

The rearrangement joins TRBV5-5 to TRBJ1-2; D gene unclear. The CDR3 is 13 residues long. Trimming took 0 bases from V and 4 from J, leaving 7 bases between them. The germline gives CDR1 SGHKS, CDR2 YYEKEE (reference sequence). The DNA of the CDR3 is TGTGCCAGCAGCTTGGATCACTTCTATGGCTACACCTTC. It encodes CASSLDHFYGYTF.

This chain uses TRBV30 with TRBJ1-1; D gene uncertain. Germline values: CDR1 GTSNPN, CDR2 SVGIG (reference sequence). This CDR3 contains 12 residues. Between the trimmed V and J ends, which lost 3 bases and 5 bases, there was a span of 10 bases. In DNA form, the CDR3 reads TGTGCCTGGAGCCATCCGGGGACTGAAGCTTTCTTT. Its translation is CAWSHPGTEAFF.

The chain has TRBV18 and TRBJ2-2; 8 bases agree with TRBD2. There are 15 residues in the CDR3. Germline assignment: CDR1 KGHSH and CDR2 LQKENI. The V and J ends lost 6 bases and 3 bases, in that order; junction bases with no gene match: 6. CDR3 DNA sequence: TGTGCCAGCTCGCCCGGGACTAGAGACACCGGGGAGCTGTTTTTT. It encodes CASSPGTRDTGELFF.

This rearrangement joins TRBV7-2 to TRBJ1-5; D remains ambiguous. CDR1 and CDR2 (germline): SGHTA, FQGNSA. CDR3 length: 13 residues. Trimming removed 5 bases at V and 10 bases at J, with 15 bases between. CDR3 nucleotide sequence: TGTGCCAGCAGCCCCCGCCACGAACTTCCCCAGCATTTT. Encoded protein: CASSPRHELPQHF.

V usage is TRBV2 and J usage is TRBJ2-7; D is perhaps TRBD1 (5 bases). This CDR3 region has 12 residues. Trimming stripped 7 bases from V and 1 base from J, with 8 bases between. Germline CDR1 is SNHLY and CDR2 is FYNNEI. The CDR3 region is CASKRQSYEQYF. In DNA, the CDR3 is TGTGCCAGCAAAAGACAGTCCTACGAGCAGTACTTC.

This rearrangement joins TRBV19 to TRBJ2-5, with D perhaps matching TRBD1 (5 bases). V lost 3 bases to trimming and J lost 5 bases, with 16 bases between them. This CDR3 comprises 15 residues. Germline CDR1 reads LNHDA; CDR2 reads SQIVND (reference sequence). This CDR3 reads CASSIRAQGQETQYF. DNA of the CDR3: TGTGCCAGTAGTATCAGGGCCCAGGGTCAGGAGACCCAGTACTTC.

This rearrangement joins TRBV2 to TRBJ2-5; 9 positions agree with TRBD2. The ends lost 4 bases at V and 4 bases at J; junction bases unmatched: 4. This CDR3 has 14 residues. CDR1 SNHLY and CDR2 FYNNEI come from the germline V gene. CDR3 coding DNA: TGTGCCAGCAGTGGTCTAGCGGGACGAGAGACCCAGTACTTC. Encoded protein: CASSGLAGRETQYF.

The rearrangement links TRBV30 to TRBJ1-2; TRBD1 might be the D (5 bases). V was cut by 1 base and J by 8 bases, with 11 bases left in between. Germline V gene data show CDR1 as GTSNPN and CDR2 as SVGIG (reference sequence). The CDR3 is made up of 12 amino acids. DNA for the CDR3: TGTGCCTGGAGTGGACCCAGACAGGGCTACACCTTC. This encodes CAWSGPRQGYTF.

This rearrangement joins TRBV7-9 to TRBJ2-3; maybe TRBD2 (6 bases). CDR1 and CDR2 from the germline V gene are SEHNR and FQNEAQ (reference sequence). The CDR3 covers 12 residues. Trimming removed 5 bases from V and 5 bases from J, with 8 bases in between. CDR3 residues: CASSAAGDTQYF. CDR3 coding DNA: TGTGCCAGCAGCGCAGCGGGAGATACGCAGTATTTT.

In this sample, this clone turned up a few times. The chain is built from TRBV7-9 and TRBJ2-5; TRBD1 aligns across 9 bases. With V trimmed by 5 bases and J by 6 bases, 13 bases remained unmatched. CDR1 is SEHNR and CDR2 is FQNEAQ in the germline V gene (reference sequence). The CDR3 contains 16 residues. The CDR3 loop is CASSPLSTGTGKTQYF. The CDR3 DNA follows: TGTGCCAGCAGCCCCTTATCGACAGGGACAGGGAAGACCCAGTACTTC.

This rearrangement joins TRBV24-1 to TRBJ2-2; no clear D. Germline loops: CDR1 KGHDR, CDR2 SFDVKD. This CDR3 contains 14 residues. The V end lost 5 bases, the J end lost 5 bases, and 11 bases lay between the germline ends. DNA of the CDR3: TGTGCCACCAGTGGAAGACTTTCAACCGGGGAGCTGTTTTTT. Protein product: CATSGRLSTGELFF.

This chain uses TRBV7-2 with TRBJ2-5, with a tentative D call TRBD1 (5 bases). Germline values: CDR1 SGHTA, CDR2 FQGNSA. The CDR3 has 14 residues. The V gene lost 5 bases and the J gene lost 4 bases, with 14 bases spanning the gap. CDR3 nucleotide sequence: TGTGCCAGCAGCCTCAGGGATTATCGAGAGACCCAGTACTTC. Its translation: CASSLRDYRETQYF.

The chain combines TRBV27 with TRBJ2-5; the match to TRBD1 covers 7 bases. V was clipped by 10 bases and J by 5 bases; unmatched bases: 19. Germline loops: CDR1 MNHEY, CDR2 SMNVEV (reference sequence). The CDR3 totals 16 residues. CDR3 bases: TGTGCCACCCGAAATAGGGGACAGTGGCAGGGGGAGACCCAGTACTTC. Amino acids: CATRNRGQWQGETQYF.

V gene TRBV9 combines with J gene TRBJ2-3, with 9 bases fitting TRBD1. Trimming removed 5 bases from V and 1 base from J; junction bases left unmatched: 8. CDR3 length equals 16 residues. The germline gives CDR1 SGDLS, CDR2 YYNGEE. The CDR3: CASRPRTGEGTDTQYF. The DNA of the CDR3 is TGTGCCAGCAGACCCAGGACAGGGGAGGGCACAGATACGCAGTATTTT.

V gene TRBV20-1 combines with J gene TRBJ2-1; D gene ambiguous. CDR1 and CDR2 (germline): DFQATT, SNEGSKA (reference sequence). The CDR3 runs to 8 residues. Trimming left V 7 bases short and J 9 bases short, with 4 bases between. CDR3 loop: CSVSEQFF. The CDR3 coding sequence is TGCAGTGTATCTGAGCAGTTCTTC.